The clone carrying this TCR beta chain has only a few counts. Its matching antigen is unknown. These data belong to a study of cytomegalovirus exposure and HLA in healthy donors. This CDR3 region has 16 residues. The V end was cut by 2 bases, the J end by 4 bases, with 14 bases between. Per germline, CDR1 SGHTA and CDR2 FQGTGA. PCR employed 60 Vbeta and 13 Jbeta primers. Authors' data handling: In a later analysis, roughly 11 million of about 80 million unique beta chains occurred in at least two donors. Repertoires were generated with immunoSEQ multiplex PCR, while TCRdb's copy carries only in-frame clones and drops some. V and J calls and clone size are copied from that table; D and trimming were computed from the DNA. The sample holds about 160,000 clones, more than 75% seen once. General study points: According to an earlier analysis, most TCR beta V segments yielded productive rearrangements about 90% or about 30% of the time. In a later analysis, HLA-associated beta chains showed higher expansion and lower generation probabilities than comparable chains.

Sequenced sample: PBMCs. This chain links TRBV7-3 with TRBJ2-2; tentatively, D is TRBD2 (6 bases). The origin of this receptor is a man aged 18-30 years in good health and CMV-seropositive. CDR3 sequence: CASSLYGGESTGELFF. CDR3 bases: TGTGCCAGCAGCTTATACGGGGGAGAGAGCACCGGGGAGCTGTTTTTT.